This T cell receptor beta chain was observed in a study of CD8 T cells in ankylosing spondylitis (TCRdb year 2017). Looking at the study overall: T cell receptor beta repertoires were profiled in healthy donors and ankylosing spondylitis patients so that disease-linked TCR variants could be found. The whole study cohort included over a hundred healthy donors and about two dozen ankylosing spondylitis patients. Peripheral blood was sampled, and synovial fluid was additionally collected from ankylosing spondylitis patients.

The germline V gene gives CDR1 as MGHDK and CDR2 as SYGVNS. Inclusive of the bounding cysteine and phenylalanine, the CDR3 is 13 residues long. Here the CDR3 DNA is all that survives: 39 bases in frame from base 1. V is shortened by 6 bases, J by 5 bases, and the region joining them spans 14 bases. Sequencing instrument: Illumina HiSeq 2500. TCR beta libraries were prepared by quantitative 5'-RACE with molecular barcodes. On the study's bioinformatics: A new computational method, built on a probabilistic model of VDJ rearrangement, was used to identify disease-linked TCR variants. In TCRdb, the public reads were trimmed at Q25 with fastp and aligned with MiXCR, with productive beta chains retained. Identical CDR3 protein sequences are pooled into one entry, listed with their most common genes and DNA. The V and J calls here are based on TCRdb, not the publication. The sample records some 400,000 distinct CDR3 sequences, around 24% of which are singletons. Roughly a sixth of the sample rests with the top ten.

On this clonotype: Its antigen specificity is not known. No base qualities exist here, and no much larger clone lies one base off it.

Results and caveats for the whole study, not just this receptor: A TCR beta motif made up of several highly homologous amino acid variants appeared to be characteristic of blood from ankylosing spondylitis patients. The disease-linked clones were reported as significantly enriched in matched synovial fluid samples from ankylosing spondylitis patients. Some motif variants were previously reported in synovial fluid and blood of reactive arthritis patients, suggesting common disease-initiation mechanisms. The disease-linked clones showed a CD8+ phenotype and occurred at relatively low frequencies in peripheral blood.

The sequenced sample consisted of blood, either unsorted or a sorted T cell fraction (not recorded which). The receptor was derived from a male donor with ankylosing spondylitis. Recombination connected TRBV25-1 to TRBJ2-7, with the identity of the D gene unclear. The CDR3 has the sequence CASRETAIDEQYF. The sequenced DNA is TGTGCCAGCAGAGAGACGGCCATTGACGAGCAGTACTTC.